This TCR beta chain was sequenced during a study of T cell repertoires in cytomegalovirus infection. Study in general: The study used recently identified HLA-C-restricted and well-studied HLA-B-restricted CMV epitopes. A matching HLA type, together with CMV infection, was signaled by public TCR beta signatures. Study outcomes and limitations: Identification of carriers of CMV plus the relevant HLA was achieved through cumulative public TCR beta family frequency. Ex vivo, HLA-C-restricted CMV-specific TCR beta clonotypes prevailed over the rest of the response.

This clonotype showed up just a few times. As yet, its antigen is unknown. TCRdb processed the reads anew with MiXCR; each CDR3 protein has one entry. The table shows around 770,000 distinct CDR3 sequences, with about 29% occurring only once. V gave up 5 bases and J gave up 4 bases, with 12 bases separating them. The CDR3 has 14 amino acids. The sequences come from cultured CD8+ T cells from PBMCs, collected from culture after CMV antigen stimulation. This chain links TRBV12-3 or TRBV12-4 with TRBJ1-5; no firm D call. The receptor's source is a human donor in good health (CMV status not recorded). Some clones in this sample may be carry-over from other donors' samples. The CDR3 DNA follows: TGTGCCAGCAGTGATCGAGGGTATAATCAGCCCCAGCATTTT. Translation: CASSDRGYNQPQHF.